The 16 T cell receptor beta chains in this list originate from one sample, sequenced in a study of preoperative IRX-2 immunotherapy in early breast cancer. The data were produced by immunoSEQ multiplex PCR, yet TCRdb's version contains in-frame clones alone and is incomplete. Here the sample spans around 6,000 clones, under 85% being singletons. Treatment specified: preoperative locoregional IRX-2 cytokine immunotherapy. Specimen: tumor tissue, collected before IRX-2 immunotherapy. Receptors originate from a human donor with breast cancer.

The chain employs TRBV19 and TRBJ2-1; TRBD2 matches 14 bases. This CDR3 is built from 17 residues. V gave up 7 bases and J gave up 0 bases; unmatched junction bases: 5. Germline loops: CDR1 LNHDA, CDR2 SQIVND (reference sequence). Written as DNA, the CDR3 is TGTGCCAGTAAGACTAGCGGGGGGGCTAGCTCCTACAATGAGCAGTTCTTC. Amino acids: CASKTSGGASSYNEQFF.

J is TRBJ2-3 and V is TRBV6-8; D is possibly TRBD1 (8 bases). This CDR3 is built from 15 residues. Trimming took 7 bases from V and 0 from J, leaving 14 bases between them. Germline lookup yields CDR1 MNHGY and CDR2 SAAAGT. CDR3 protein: CASKPQGGSTDTQYF. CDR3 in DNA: TGTGCCAGCAAACCACAGGGGGGGAGCACAGATACGCAGTATTTT.

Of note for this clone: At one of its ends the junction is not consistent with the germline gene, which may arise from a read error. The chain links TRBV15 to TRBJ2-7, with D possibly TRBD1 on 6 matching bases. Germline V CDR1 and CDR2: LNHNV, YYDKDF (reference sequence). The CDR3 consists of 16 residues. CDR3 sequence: CASSTTAGEDSYEQYF. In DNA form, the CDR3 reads TGTGCCAGCAGCACCACGGCAGGGGAAGATTCCTACGAGCAGTACTTC.

The CDR3 loop reads CASSTGILREQYF. The CDR3 region has the DNA TGTGCCAGTAGTACGGGAATACTACGGGAGCAGTACTTC. This chain connects TRBV19 to TRBJ2-7; D is perhaps TRBD2 (5 bases). CDR1 is LNHDA, CDR2 SQIVND, per germline (reference sequence). Trimming pared 4 bases from V and 7 bases from J, leaving 14 bases between. CDR3 size: 13 residues.

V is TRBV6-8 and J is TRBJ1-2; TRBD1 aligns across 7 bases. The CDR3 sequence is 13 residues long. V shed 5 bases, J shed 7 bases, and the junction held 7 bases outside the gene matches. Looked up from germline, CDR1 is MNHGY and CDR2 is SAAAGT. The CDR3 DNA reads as TGTGCCAGCAGTGAGAGGACAGGAGGTGGCTACACCTTC. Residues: CASSERTGGGYTF.

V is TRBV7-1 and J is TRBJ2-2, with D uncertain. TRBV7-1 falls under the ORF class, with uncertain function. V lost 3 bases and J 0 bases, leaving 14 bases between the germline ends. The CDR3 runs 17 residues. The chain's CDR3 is CASSSQAALANTGELFF. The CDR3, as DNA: TGTGCCAGCAGCTCTCAGGCTGCCCTTGCGAACACCGGGGAGCTGTTTTTT.

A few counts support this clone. The CDR3 DNA is TGTGCCAGCAGACCACACTTCAGGGGATCAGTTTCTTATAGCAATCAGCCCCAGCATTTT. This sequence encodes CASRPHFRGSVSYSNQPQHF. J is TRBJ1-5 and V is TRBV28; possibly TRBD1 for D (6 bases). Trimming shortened V by 6 bases and J by 0 bases, and 27 bases separated the two germline ends. CDR3 length: 20 residues. Germline V CDR1 and CDR2: MDHEN, SYDVKM.

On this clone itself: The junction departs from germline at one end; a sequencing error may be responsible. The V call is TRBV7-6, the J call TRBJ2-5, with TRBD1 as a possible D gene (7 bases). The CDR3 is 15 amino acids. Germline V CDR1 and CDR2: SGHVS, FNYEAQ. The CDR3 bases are TGTGCCAGCAGCTTAACAATCAGGGGGGAAGAGACTCAGTACTTC. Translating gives CASSLTIRGEETQYF.

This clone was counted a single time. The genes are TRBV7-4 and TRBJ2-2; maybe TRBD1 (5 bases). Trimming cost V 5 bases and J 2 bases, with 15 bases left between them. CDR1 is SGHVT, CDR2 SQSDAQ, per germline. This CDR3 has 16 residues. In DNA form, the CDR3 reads TGTGCCAGCAGCCTAGGAATCCAGGGAAACACCGGGGAGCTGTTTTTT. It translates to CASSLGIQGNTGELFF.

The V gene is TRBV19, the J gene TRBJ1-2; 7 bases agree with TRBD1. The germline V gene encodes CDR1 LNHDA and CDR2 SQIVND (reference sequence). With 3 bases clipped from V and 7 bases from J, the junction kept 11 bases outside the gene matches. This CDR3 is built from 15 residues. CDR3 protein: CASSIRGGTAAGYTF. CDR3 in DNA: TGTGCCAGTAGTATTAGGGGAGGGACAGCCGCTGGCTACACCTTC.

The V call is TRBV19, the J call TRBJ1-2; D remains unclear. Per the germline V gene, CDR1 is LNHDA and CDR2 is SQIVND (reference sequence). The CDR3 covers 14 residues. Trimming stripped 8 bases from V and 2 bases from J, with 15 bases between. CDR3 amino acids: CASATIGGNYGYTF. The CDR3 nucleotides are TGTGCCAGTGCGACTATCGGAGGGAACTATGGCTACACCTTC.

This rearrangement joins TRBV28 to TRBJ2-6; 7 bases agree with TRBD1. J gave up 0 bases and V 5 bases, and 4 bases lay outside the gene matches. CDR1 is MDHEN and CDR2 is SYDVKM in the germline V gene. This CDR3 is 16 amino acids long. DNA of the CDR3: TGTGCCAGCAGTCCCGGGGACAGCTCTGGGGCCAACGTCCTGACTTTC. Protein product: CASSPGDSSGANVLTF.

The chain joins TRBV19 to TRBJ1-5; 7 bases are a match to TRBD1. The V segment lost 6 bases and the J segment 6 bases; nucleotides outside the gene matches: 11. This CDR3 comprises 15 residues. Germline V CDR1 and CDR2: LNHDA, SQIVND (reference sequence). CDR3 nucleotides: TGTGCCAGTAGCCCATTTAGAGGGGGCGTTCAGCCCCAGCATTTT. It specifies CASSPFRGGVQPQHF.

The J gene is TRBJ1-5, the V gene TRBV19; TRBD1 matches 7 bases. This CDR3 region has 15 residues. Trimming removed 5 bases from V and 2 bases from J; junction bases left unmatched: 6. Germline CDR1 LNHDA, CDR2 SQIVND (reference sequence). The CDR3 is CASSAYRGGNQPQHF. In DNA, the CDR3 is TGTGCCAGTAGTGCATACAGGGGCGGCAATCAGCCCCAGCATTTT.

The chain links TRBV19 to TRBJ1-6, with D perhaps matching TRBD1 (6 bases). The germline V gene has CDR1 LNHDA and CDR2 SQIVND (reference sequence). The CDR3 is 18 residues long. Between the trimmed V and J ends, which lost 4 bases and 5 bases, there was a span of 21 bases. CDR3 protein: CASSTRMTGSRNNSPLHF. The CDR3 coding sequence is TGTGCCAGTAGTACCAGAATGACAGGTAGTAGGAATAATTCACCCCTCCACTTT.

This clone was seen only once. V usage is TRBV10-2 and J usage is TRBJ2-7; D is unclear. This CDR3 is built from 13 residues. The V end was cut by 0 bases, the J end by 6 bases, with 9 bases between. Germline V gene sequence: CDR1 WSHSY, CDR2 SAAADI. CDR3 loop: CASSESQVGEQYF. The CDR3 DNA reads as TGCGCCAGCAGTGAGTCCCAGGTCGGCGAGCAGTACTTC.